This TCR beta chain stems from a study of T cells in Graves' hyperthyroidism and ophthalmopathy. Study observations and caveats: Most thyroid-expanded clonotypes above 0.001 were also found in blood. From stable hyperthyroidism, ophthalmopathy was set apart by a 13 V-J model. Ophthalmopathy, as predicted by the model, came a median around 7 months after the prediction.

Extraction of PBMCs used roughly 9.6 ml of fresh peripheral blood. This clonotype was recorded many times. Its antigen remains unidentified. Amplification yielded TCR beta CDR3 regions, with RNA transcripts as the source. Carried out on the TCR CDR3, a first-round RT-PCR used the HTBI primer set. TCRdb recomputed calls from the multiplex PCR reads with MiXCR, one row per CDR3 protein. The table shows about 580,000 distinct CDR3 sequences, with around 14% occurring only once. Germline CDR1 is DFQATT and CDR2 is SNEGSKA (reference sequence). The CDR3 spans 15 residues. The trim removed 3 bases at V and 8 bases at J, leaving 14 bases unmatched.

Input material: blood. This TCR derives from a woman aged 30 to 39 with Graves' hyperthyroidism that later progressed to Graves' ophthalmopathy. The V and J genes are TRBV20-1 and TRBJ1-1; TRBD1 aligns across 8 bases. The CDR3 reads CSARGATHRGREAFF. For the CDR3, the DNA is TGCAGTGCTAGGGGAGCAACTCACAGGGGGAGGGAAGCTTTCTTT.